Shown below are 24 T cell receptor beta chains from a single sample sequenced in a study of glioma-infiltrating T cells after dendritic cell vaccination (dated by TCRdb to 2016 to 2017). In the paper's terms, the time point label means: after dendritic cell vaccination, including at tumor progression/relapse. The library was generated by the immunoSEQ multiplex PCR assay. In TCRdb, the immuneACCESS table is reduced to in-frame sequences with V and J assigned. These tables do not hold every clone; where another copy was compared, an unresolved V gene accounts for under half, and the others remain unexplained. The sample table lists roughly 50,000 clones, roughly 90% of them with a count of one. 5% to 6.5% of the sample goes to the ten largest clones. The starting material was blood, obtained after dendritic cell vaccination. The receptors stem from a human donor with glioblastoma.

The chain is built from TRBV7-3 and TRBJ1-2; a weak D match, TRBD1 (6 bases). The germline gives CDR1 SGHTA, CDR2 FQGTGA. V lost 5 bases and J lost 2, with 9 bases in between. This CDR3 is built from 13 residues. In DNA, the CDR3 is TGTGCCAGCAGCCCCCAGGGGAACTATGGCTACACCTTC. Its translation: CASSPQGNYGYTF.

V usage is TRBV28 and J usage is TRBJ2-3; 9 bases fit TRBD2. The length of the CDR3 is 17 residues. The germline gives CDR1 MDHEN, CDR2 SYDVKM. After removal of 5 bases from V and 5 bases from J, the junction contained 14 bases not matched to a gene. The CDR3 loop reads CASSPPYTGLAKDTQYF. The DNA of the CDR3 is TGTGCCAGCAGTCCCCCCTACACGGGACTAGCTAAAGATACGCAGTATTTT.

The chain carries TRBV7-2 and TRBJ1-2; D gene unclear. Deletions cut 5 bases from V and 4 bases from J, with 11 bases between. There are 13 residues in the CDR3. The V gene's germline CDR1 is SGHTA and CDR2 FQGNSA. CDR3: CASSPSRSYGYTF. CDR3 nucleotide sequence: TGTGCCAGCAGCCCCTCCCGGTCCTATGGCTACACCTTC.

The chain links TRBV13 to TRBJ1-1, with D hard to call. The CDR3 runs to 13 residues. Trimming removed 5 bases at V and 1 base at J, with 8 bases between. CDR1 and CDR2 (germline): PRHDT, FYEKMQ (reference sequence). As DNA, the CDR3 is TGTGCCAGCAGCATTGGAGCGAACACTGAAGCTTTCTTT. Translated, it gives CASSIGANTEAFF.

The chain couples TRBV7-9 to TRBJ1-1; the match to TRBD1 covers 8 bases. The ends lost 6 bases at V and 1 base at J; junction bases unmatched: 7. CDR3 length: 15 residues. Germline CDR1 is SEHNR and CDR2 is FQNEAQ (reference sequence). The CDR3, as DNA: TGTGCCAGCAGGCTAACGACAGGGGCGAACACTGAAGCTTTCTTT. Amino acids: CASRLTTGANTEAFF.

The genes are TRBV5-4 and TRBJ2-3; 9 positions match TRBD2. The CDR3 is 14 amino acids. CDR1 is SGHNT and CDR2 is YYREEE in the germline V gene (reference sequence). The J segment lost 5 bases and the V segment lost 5 bases, leaving 6 bases of the junction unmatched. Here the CDR3 DNA reads TGTGCCAGCAGTTACAGGACTAGCGAAGATACGCAGTATTTT. Its translation: CASSYRTSEDTQYF.

V is TRBV9 and J is TRBJ2-1; 7 nucleotides agree with TRBD1. The germline gives CDR1 SGDLS, CDR2 YYNGEE. The CDR3 sequence is 15 residues long. Trimming cost V 3 bases and J 2 bases; bases outside gene matches: 5. For the CDR3, the DNA is TGTGCCAGCAGCGATACAGGGGCCCCCTACAATGAGCAGTTCTTC. It codes for CASSDTGAPYNEQFF.

The V gene is TRBV27, the J gene TRBJ2-6, with D unclear. Germline CDR1 is MNHEY and CDR2 is SMNVEV (reference sequence). The CDR3 covers 13 residues. V lost 3 bases and J 4 bases, leaving 4 bases between the germline ends. The DNA of the CDR3 is TGTGCCAGCAGTTTCTCCGGGGCCAACGTCCTGACTTTC. Amino acid sequence: CASSFSGANVLTF.

With regard to this clone: One end of the junction fails to match germline, which may point to a read error. The V gene is TRBV11-2, the J gene TRBJ2-7, with TRBD2 identical over 7 bases. Germline CDR1 SGHAT, CDR2 FQNNGV. The CDR3 spans 13 residues. The CDR3 is CASSTPGAGVMNF. The CDR3 bases are TGTGCCAGCAGCACCCCAGGTGCGGGAGTAATGAACTTC.

V and J are TRBV7-2 and TRBJ1-1, with a possible D match to TRBD1 (5 bases). Trimming removed 3 bases at V and 6 bases at J, with 20 bases between. Germline V gene lookup returns CDR1 SGHTA and CDR2 FQGNSA. This CDR3 has 16 residues. CDR3 nucleotides: TGTGCCAGCAGCTTCCGCCCGACGGGGGTCGGTTCTGAAGCTTTCTTT. This encodes CASSFRPTGVGSEAFF.

CDR3 coding DNA: TGTGCCAGCAGTTCTAGCGAAGCCTACGAGCAGTACTTC. Its protein product is CASSSSEAYEQYF. The chain recombines TRBV25-1 with TRBJ2-5, with D possibly being TRBD2 (6 bases). Gene TRBJ2-7 matches the end of the DNA better, so the J call may be wrong. CDR3 length: 13 residues. CDR1 is MGHDK, CDR2 SYGVNS, per germline.

The rearrangement uses TRBV28 and TRBJ1-1, with D unresolved. This CDR3 region has 16 residues. Trimming removed 3 bases from V and 6 bases from J, with 20 bases in between. CDR1 and CDR2 (germline): MDHEN, SYDVKM. CDR3 in DNA: TGTGCCAGCAGTTTGAGTCGTGGCGGCCCGAGGGCTGAAGCTTTCTTT. Translating it yields CASSLSRGGPRAEAFF.

The chain has TRBV7-2 and TRBJ2-7; tentative D call: TRBD2 (6 bases). V was pared by 3 bases and J by 0 bases, with 9 bases between. CDR3 length equals 14 residues. The germline CDR1 and CDR2 sequences are SGHTA and FQGNSA. CDR3 nucleotides: TGTGCCAGCAGCTTCCGGACTAACTCCTACGAGCAGTACTTC. This encodes CASSFRTNSYEQYF.

This sequence joins TRBV7-9 and TRBJ2-5; D remains unclear. The germline gives CDR1 SEHNR, CDR2 FQNEAQ (reference sequence). The V end was cut by 1 base, the J end by 5 bases, with 11 bases between. The length of the CDR3 is 14 residues. DNA of the CDR3: TGTGCCAGCAGCTTAGGGGCCACGCTGGAGACCCAGTACTTC. Translation gives CASSLGATLETQYF.

This clone has a single count. One end of the junction varies from germline; a read error may be responsible. The rearrangement links TRBV7-8 to TRBJ1-1; D might be TRBD1 (5 bases). The CDR3 has 16 residues. Germline V CDR1 and CDR2: SGHVS, FQNEAQ. The CDR3 sequence: CASSLEFAGLNTEAFF. DNA for the CDR3: TGTGCCAGCAGCTTAGAGTTTGCAGGGCTGAATACTGAAGCTTTCTTT.

This chain joins TRBV5-1 and TRBJ2-5, with D perhaps TRBD2 (5 bases). V lost 0 bases to trimming and J lost 3 bases, with 12 bases between them. The CDR3 loop spans 15 amino acids. Germline lookup yields CDR1 SGHRS and CDR2 YFSETQ. CDR3 region: CASSLAEGPEETQYF. The CDR3 coding sequence is TGCGCCAGCAGCTTGGCAGAGGGTCCCGAAGAGACCCAGTACTTC.

This chain uses TRBV30 with TRBJ2-1; TRBD2 matches at 8 bases. The CDR3 has 15 residues. The ends lost 2 bases at V and 4 bases at J; junction bases unmatched: 7. Germline V gene sequence: CDR1 GTSNPN, CDR2 SVGIG (reference sequence). The chain's CDR3 is CAWSQLAGSYNEQFF. The DNA for the CDR3 is TGTGCCTGGAGTCAATTAGCGGGATCATACAATGAGCAGTTCTTC.

This chain connects TRBV5-1 to TRBJ2-7, with a tentative D call TRBD1 (7 bases). Germline CDR1 and CDR2: SGHRS and YFSETQ. This CDR3 contains 24 residues. Between the trimmed V and J ends, which lost 2 bases and 4 bases, there was a span of 43 bases. The CDR3: CASSFLTLKDRVGGRTPKLYEQYF. CDR3 DNA: TGCGCCAGCAGCTTCCTAACCCTTAAAGACAGGGTCGGTGGGAGGACGCCGAAGCTATACGAGCAGTACTTC.

The V gene is TRBV5-8, the J gene TRBJ2-1; a possible D gene is TRBD2 (5 bases). Germline lookup yields CDR1 SGHTS and CDR2 YDEGEE. With 4 bases removed from V and 2 bases from J, the gap between germline ends came to 10 bases. This CDR3 comprises 14 residues. The CDR3 loop is CASSSAGTYNEQFF. In DNA, the CDR3 is TGTGCCAGCAGCAGTGCGGGTACCTACAATGAGCAGTTCTTC.

The chain has TRBV13 and TRBJ2-1; 11 bases fit TRBD2. V gave up 5 bases and J gave up 0 bases; unmatched junction bases: 3. This CDR3 has 16 amino acids. Germline-derived CDR1 and CDR2 are PRHDT and FYEKMQ (reference sequence). The chain's CDR3 is CASSRLAGGSYNEQFF. CDR3 nucleotides: TGTGCCAGCAGCCGCCTAGCGGGAGGCTCCTACAATGAGCAGTTCTTC.

The chain is built from TRBV19 and TRBJ2-7, with D perhaps TRBD1 (6 bases). Germline V gene data show CDR1 as LNHDA and CDR2 as SQIVND (reference sequence). The CDR3 sequence is 11 residues long. Trimming stripped 9 bases from V and 4 bases from J, with 10 bases between. The chain's CDR3 is CARDQGYEQYF. The CDR3 DNA reads as TGTGCCAGAGATCAGGGGTACGAGCAGTACTTC. Complete variable domain (other parts from reference TRBV19 and TRBJ2-7): DGGITQSPKYLFRKEGQNVTLSCEQNLNHDAMYWYRQDPGQGLRLIYYSQIVNDFQKGDIAEGYSVSREKKESFPLTVTSAQKNPTAFYLCARDQGYEQYFGPGTRLTVT.

The chain combines TRBV4-1 with TRBJ2-3; 11 nucleotides align to TRBD2. The CDR3 totals 20 residues. After removal of 3 bases from V and 3 bases from J, the junction contained 17 bases not matched to a gene. The germline CDR1 and CDR2 sequences are MGHRA and YSYEKL. The chain's CDR3 is CASSQAGGTSGLRRTDTQYF. The CDR3 nucleotides are TGCGCCAGCAGCCAGGCCGGCGGGACTAGCGGCCTCCGGAGGACAGATACGCAGTATTTT.

J is TRBJ2-6 and V is TRBV30, with D hard to call. This CDR3 comprises 14 residues. V lost 0 bases and J lost 3, with 6 bases in between. Germline V gives CDR1 GTSNPN, CDR2 SVGIG (reference sequence). Here the CDR3 reads CAWSVGYGANVLTF. The CDR3 DNA follows: TGTGCCTGGAGTGTCGGGTATGGGGCCAACGTCCTGACTTTC.

The chain employs TRBV6-1 and TRBJ2-7, with 9 positions matching TRBD2. Germline loops: CDR1 MNHNS, CDR2 SASEGT. The CDR3 runs to 15 residues. V dropped 0 bases and J dropped 0; count of bases not matched to a gene: 0. CDR3 region: CASSEASGSSYEQYF. The CDR3 region has the DNA TGTGCCAGCAGTGAAGCTAGCGGGAGCTCCTACGAGCAGTACTTC.